This TCR beta chain was recorded in a study of cytomegalovirus exposure and HLA in healthy donors. The CDR3 spans 15 residues. Germline CDR1 MDHEN, CDR2 SYDVKM. Germline trimming cut 5 bases from V and 11 bases from J; bases unmatched to any gene: 17. Researchers ran the PCR with 60 Vbeta and 13 Jbeta primers. The repertoire was sequenced with immunoSEQ multiplex PCR; TCRdb's copy has only in-frame clones and lacks some. The sample holds 150,000 to 200,000 clones; about 76% are singletons and the top ten take 1.5% to 2%. The chain recombines TRBV28 with TRBJ1-1, with 7 bases that match TRBD1. The TCR was taken from a woman in her forties or fifties in good health and CMV-seronegative. The sequenced sample was PBMCs. CDR3 protein: CASSLRGRESRGAFF. Here the CDR3 DNA reads TGTGCCAGCAGTCTACGGGGCAGAGAATCCAGGGGGGCTTTCTTT.